The clone carrying this T cell receptor (beta chain) appeared a few times. Its specificity is not known. From the reads, TCRdb called clonotypes with MiXCR, one entry per CDR3 protein. The data hold some 800,000 distinct CDR3 sequences, with approximately 30% observed a single time. This specimen comes from a study of T cell repertoires in cytomegalovirus infection. About the study: Alongside well-studied HLA-B-restricted CMV epitopes, recently identified HLA-C-restricted CMV epitopes were also used. Signatures in public TCR beta sequences pointed to both CMV infection and matching HLA type.

CDR1 and CDR2 (germline): SGHVS, FQNEAQ. Trimming removed 1 base at V and 2 bases at J, with 19 bases between. This CDR3 region has 18 residues. This TCR was sampled from a human donor in good health (CMV status not recorded). Some clones in this sample may be carry-over from other donors' samples. The sequencing used cultured CD8+ T cells from PBMCs, collected from culture after CMV antigen stimulation. This sequence joins TRBV7-8 and TRBJ2-3; D is ambiguous. The CDR3 coding sequence is TGTGCCAGCAGCTTAGTACCGCCTGTCGGGCCTGACACAGATACGCAGTATTTT. It translates to CASSLVPPVGPDTDTQYF.